A selection of T cell receptor beta chains follows, all from one sample in a study of T cells in Graves' hyperthyroidism and ophthalmopathy. TCRdb recomputed calls from the multiplex PCR reads with MiXCR, one row per CDR3 protein. The sample yields under 250,000 distinct CDR3 sequences, about 24% seen once. Sequencing input: blood. The source is a woman aged 35 to 49 with Graves' ophthalmopathy. Each CDR3 is given with its conserved first and last residue. A D gene is named only where the DNA matches it firmly. Size is omitted from some rows. Given values are once, few, many or a class for expanded clones.

clone size	D gene	V gene	J gene	CDR3 DNA	CDR3 protein
many	.	TRBV20-1	TRBJ2-7	TGCAGTGCTAGAGATCAGGGCCTTACCTACGAGCAGTACTTC	CSARDQGLTYEQYF
many	.	TRBV10-3	TRBJ1-2	TGTGCCACCAGCCAGGACCGGGGACACCCCAACTATGGCTACACCTTC	CATSQDRGHPNYGYTF
many	.	TRBV11-2	TRBJ2-7	TGTGCCAGCAGCTTAGATCTAGGGACTTACGAGCAGTACTTC	CASSLDLGTYEQYF
many	.	TRBV9	TRBJ2-7	TGTGCCAGCAGCGACGGACCATTCAGTTACAAGCAGTACTTC	CASSDGPFSYKQYF
.	.	TRBV6-5	TRBJ1-3	TGTGCCAGCAGTTCGTCGCGGAACTCTGGAAACACCATATATTTT	CASSSSRNSGNTIYF
.	.	TRBV15	TRBJ2-2	TGTGCCACCAGCAGAAACAGAGCCTTTAACACCGGGGAGCTGTTTTTT	CATSRNRAFNTGELFF
many	.	TRBV30	TRBJ2-6	TGTGCCTGGTTCGAGGGGGCTGGGGCCAACGTCCTGACTTTC	CAWFEGAGANVLTF
few	TRBD2	TRBV6-2/TRBV6-3	TRBJ2-2	TGTGCCAGCCGAGGCTTAACTAGCGCCGGGGAGCTGTTTTTT	CASRGLTSAGELFF
once	.	TRBV11-2	TRBJ2-2	TGTGCCAGCAGCTTAACAGGCCGATCAGCCGGGGAGCTGTTTTTT	CASSLTGRSAGELFF
.	TRBD1	TRBV19	TRBJ2-7	TGTGCCAGTAGTGCGGGACAGGGGGGGGTCTACGAGCAGTACTTC	CASSAGQGGVYEQYF
many	TRBD1	TRBV7-6	TRBJ2-5	TGTGCCAGCAGCTGGGTGAGGGACAGAGAGACCCAGTACTTC	CASSWVRDRETQYF
.	.	TRBV7-2	TRBJ1-1	TGTGCCAGCAGCTTAGGGGGGACGGGGTACACTGAAGCTTTCTTT	CASSLGGTGYTEAFF
.	.	TRBV12-3/TRBV12-4	TRBJ1-1	TGTGCCAGCAGTTTAACTTTATGGGGTCGCACTGAAGCTTTCTTT	CASSLTLWGRTEAFF
many	.	TRBV13	TRBJ2-5	TGTGCCAGCAGCTTAGGTCGCGGACAAGAGACCCAGTACTTC	CASSLGRGQETQYF
many	TRBD2	TRBV6-5	TRBJ2-5	TGTGCCAGCAGTCCCCGGGGGGGAATGACCCAGTACTTC	CASSPRGGMTQYF
many	.	TRBV24-1	TRBJ1-5	TGTGCCACCAGTGATGTGGACAGCTATCAGCCCCAGCATTTT	CATSDVDSYQPQHF
once	.	TRBV28	TRBJ2-7	TGTGCCAGCACCTTGGGACTGTTCAACTACGAGCAGTACTTC	CASTLGLFNYEQYF
many	.	TRBV18	TRBJ2-7	TGTGCCAGCTCACCTGAGGGGCGCCCCTACGAGCAGTACTTC	CASSPEGRPYEQYF
many	.	TRBV27	TRBJ2-2	TGTGCCAGCCGACCATGGGTTGACACCGGGGAGCTGTTTTTT	CASRPWVDTGELFF
many	.	TRBV7-2	TRBJ1-3	TGTGCCAGCAGCTTAAGCACCCTGGCGGGAAACACCATATATTTT	CASSLSTLAGNTIYF
.	.	TRBV12-3/TRBV12-4	TRBJ1-2	TGTGCCAGCAGTTTACGTAGGGGTTATGGCTACACCTTC	CASSLRRGYGYTF
.	TRBD1	TRBV28	TRBJ1-2	TGTGCCAGCAGTTTAGGGACAGGGGGCCAAGGCTACACCTTC	CASSLGTGGQGYTF
many	TRBD1	TRBV29-1	TRBJ2-7	TGCAGCGTTGGAGGGGGACAGGGATATTACGAGCAGTACTTC	CSVGGGQGYYEQYF
.	.	TRBV6-1	TRBJ1-5	TGTGCCAGCAGTGAATGGGGGAAGGGCAATCAGCCCCAGCATTTT	CASSEWGKGNQPQHF
many	TRBD2	TRBV6-5	TRBJ2-7	TGTGCCAGCACGGGCGGGAGTATATCTTACGAGCAGTACTTC	CASTGGSISYEQYF
many	.	TRBV4-2	TRBJ2-2	TGTGCCAGCAGCCAAGAGTTAGTCTCCGGGGAGCTGTTTTTT	CASSQELVSGELFF
many	.	TRBV19	TRBJ1-5	TGTGCCAGTAGTCCGATTGGCAGGGGTTATAGCAATCAGCCCCAGCATTTT	CASSPIGRGYSNQPQHF
many	TRBD2	TRBV11-2	TRBJ2-7	TGTGCCAGCAGCTGGACAGCCGGGACTAGCGGGGGCGAGCAGTACTTC	CASSWTAGTSGGEQYF
.	TRBD1	TRBV10-3	TRBJ2-7	TGTGCCACCTCGGACAGGGGCAAGCAGTACTTC	CATSDRGKQYF
.	TRBD1	TRBV9	TRBJ1-1	TGTGCCAGCAGCGTAGCTACAGGGGAGAACACTGAAGCTTTCTTT	CASSVATGENTEAFF
many	TRBD2	TRBV12-3/TRBV12-4	TRBJ2-7	TGTGCCAGCAGTTTAGCGGGGGAAACTAGCGGGAGGGCCCTGCAGTACTTC	CASSLAGETSGRALQYF
many	TRBD2	TRBV29-1	TRBJ2-7	TGCAGCGGGGCGGGGGGTCGAGAGCAGTACTTC	CSGAGGREQYF
many	.	TRBV25-1	TRBJ1-3	TGTGCCAGCAGTCATCAGGGCATCTTCTCTGGAAACACCATATATTTT	CASSHQGIFSGNTIYF
.	.	TRBV5-1	TRBJ1-1	TGCGCCAGCAGCTTGGGACAAAATATGAACACTGAAGCTTTCTTT	CASSLGQNMNTEAFF
many	.	TRBV6-5	TRBJ2-7	TGTGCCAGCAGTTACTCAGTTAGGGTCTCGAGCTCCTACGAGCAGTACTTC	CASSYSVRVSSSYEQYF
many	TRBD2	TRBV11-3	TRBJ2-3	TGTGCCAGCAGCTTAGGTCGGGTGAGGACCGGGGGGTGGGCAGATACGCAGTATTTT	CASSLGRVRTGGWADTQYF
many	.	TRBV6-1	TRBJ1-2	TGTGCCAGCAGTGCCTACAGGGACGGCTACACCTTC	CASSAYRDGYTF
few	.	TRBV20-1	TRBJ1-1	TGCAGTGCTACGATAGACAGTCTGAACACTGAAGCTTTCTTT	CSATIDSLNTEAFF
many	.	TRBV19	TRBJ2-5	TGTGCCAGTAGTATAAACGGTCCCAAGGAGACCCGGTACTTC	CASSINGPKETRYF
many	.	TRBV7-9	TRBJ1-6	TGTGCCAGCAGCCCAAATTCCATTAGGTCACCCCTCCACTTT	CASSPNSIRSPLHF
once	TRBD1	TRBV27	TRBJ2-7	TGTGCCAGCAGTTTAGGACAGGGGATCGGCTACGAGCAGTACTTC	CASSLGQGIGYEQYF
many	TRBD1	TRBV30	TRBJ2-2	TGTGCCTGCTCTACCTCCGGGACAGGGGGCCTGGCCGGGGAGCTGTTTTTT	CACSTSGTGGLAGELFF
many	TRBD1	TRBV5-1	TRBJ1-1	TGCGCCAGCAGCTTGGCCGGGACAGGGGGCGGAGGCACTGAAGCTTTCTTT	CASSLAGTGGGGTEAFF
many	.	TRBV7-2	TRBJ2-2	TGTGCCAGCAGCTTACGCCAGCCGACGAACACCGGGGAGCTGTTTTTT	CASSLRQPTNTGELFF
many	.	TRBV10-2	TRBJ2-4	TGCGCCAGCACGAGTGGAGACGGCAAAAACATTCAGTACTTC	CASTSGDGKNIQYF
few	.	TRBV5-1	TRBJ2-5	TGCGCCAGCAGCCCCGGGCTCAAAGAGACCCAGTACTTC	CASSPGLKETQYF